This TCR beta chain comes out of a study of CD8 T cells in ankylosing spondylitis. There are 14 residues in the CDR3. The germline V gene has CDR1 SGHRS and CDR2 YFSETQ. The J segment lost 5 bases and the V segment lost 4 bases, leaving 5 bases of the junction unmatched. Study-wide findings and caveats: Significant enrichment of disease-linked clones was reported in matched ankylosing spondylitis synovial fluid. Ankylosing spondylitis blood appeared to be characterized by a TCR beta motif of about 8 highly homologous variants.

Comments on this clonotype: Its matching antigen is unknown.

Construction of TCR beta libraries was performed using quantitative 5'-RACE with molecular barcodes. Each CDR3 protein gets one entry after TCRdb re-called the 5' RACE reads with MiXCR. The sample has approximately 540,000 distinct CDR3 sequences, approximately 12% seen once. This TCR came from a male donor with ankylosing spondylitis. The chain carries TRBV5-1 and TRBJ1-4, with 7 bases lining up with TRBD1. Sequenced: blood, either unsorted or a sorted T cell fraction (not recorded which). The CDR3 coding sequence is TGCGCCAGCAGCACGACAGGGCCCAATGAAAAACTGTTTTTT. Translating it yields CASSTTGPNEKLFF.